The clone carrying this TCR beta chain was found a few times. Its antigen is unknown. PCR employed 60 Vbeta and 13 Jbeta primers. The protocol was immunoSEQ multiplex PCR, while the TCRdb copy is restricted to in-frame clones and leaves out a portion. The sample contains around 150,000 clones, about two thirds of which appear only once. The sample is drawn from a study of cytomegalovirus exposure and HLA in healthy donors. Looking at the study overall: Out of roughly 170 million T cells, an earlier analysis found around 120 million unique TCR beta sequences in total. The Caucasian-associated ancestry cluster contained roughly four fifths of the roughly 390 genotyped donors.

Overall study findings and caveats: A highly shared variant cluster was judged a likely technical artifact.

The CDR3 runs to 13 residues. Germline CDR1 and CDR2: MNHNS and SASEGT. Losses at the gene ends were 7 bases for V and 7 bases for J; bases not matched to a gene: 5. The sample taken for sequencing was PBMCs. This chain uses TRBV6-1 with TRBJ1-5; 9 bases are shared with TRBD1. The sequence was obtained from a woman aged 30 to 39 in good health and CMV-seronegative. The CDR3 region has the DNA TGTGCCAGCAACAGGGGGCTCGGGCAGCCCCAGCATTTT. Encoded protein: CASNRGLGQPQHF.